The clone carrying this T cell receptor beta chain showed up many times. TCRdb independently ran MiXCR on the RT-PCR reads; one entry per CDR3 protein. The sample yields around 250,000 distinct CDR3 sequences, 10% to 15% seen once. This specimen belongs to a study of response to subunit inactivated influenza vaccine. The CDR3 has 14 amino acids. Trimming pared 2 bases from V and 4 bases from J, leaving 9 bases between. Germline CDR1 SGHRS, CDR2 YFSETQ. Sequencing was performed on non-naive T cells sorted from PBMCs, taken about 14 days before vaccination. The clonotype comes from a man aged 50 to 59 who received an inactivated influenza vaccine. The genes are TRBV5-1 and TRBJ2-2; no clear D gene. The CDR3 is CASSLNVGTGELFF. For the CDR3, the DNA is TGCGCCAGCAGCTTAAACGTGGGCACCGGGGAGCTGTTTTTT. Using reference TRBV5-1 and TRBJ2-2 for the parts outside the CDR3, the full variable domain is KAGVTQTPRYLIKTRGQQVTLSCSPISGHRSVSWYQQTPGQGLQFLFEYFSETQRNKGNFPGRFSGRQFSNSRSEMNVSTLELGDSALYLCASSLNVGTGELFFGEGSRLTVL.